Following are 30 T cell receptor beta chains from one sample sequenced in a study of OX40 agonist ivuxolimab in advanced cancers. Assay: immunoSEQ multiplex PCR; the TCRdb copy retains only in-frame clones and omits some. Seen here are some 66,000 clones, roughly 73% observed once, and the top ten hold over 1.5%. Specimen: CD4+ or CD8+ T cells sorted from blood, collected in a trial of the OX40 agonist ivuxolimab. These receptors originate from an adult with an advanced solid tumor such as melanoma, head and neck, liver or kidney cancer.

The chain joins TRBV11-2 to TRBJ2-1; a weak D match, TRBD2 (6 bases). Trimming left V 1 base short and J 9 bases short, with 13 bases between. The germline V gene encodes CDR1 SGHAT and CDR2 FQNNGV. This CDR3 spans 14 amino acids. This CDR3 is CASSLVALAAEQFF. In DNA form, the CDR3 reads TGTGCCAGCAGCTTAGTTGCCTTAGCGGCTGAGCAGTTCTTC.

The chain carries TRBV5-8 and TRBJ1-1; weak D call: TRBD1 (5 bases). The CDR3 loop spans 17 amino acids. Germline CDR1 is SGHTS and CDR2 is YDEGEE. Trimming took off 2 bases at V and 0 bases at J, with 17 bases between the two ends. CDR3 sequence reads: CASSFFWAAGMNTEAFF. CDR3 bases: TGTGCCAGCAGCTTTTTCTGGGCGGCAGGGATGAACACTGAAGCTTTCTTT. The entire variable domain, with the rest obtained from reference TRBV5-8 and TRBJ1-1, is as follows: EAGVTQSPTHLIKTRGQQATLRCSPISGHTSVYWYQQALGLGLQFLLWYDEGEERNRGNFPPRFSGRQFPNYSSELNVNALELEDSALYLCASSFFWAAGMNTEAFFGQGTRLTVV.

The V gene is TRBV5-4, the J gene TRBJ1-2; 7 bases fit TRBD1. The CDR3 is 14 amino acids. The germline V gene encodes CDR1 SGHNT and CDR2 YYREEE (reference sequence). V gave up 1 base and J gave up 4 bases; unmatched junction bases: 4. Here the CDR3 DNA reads TGTGCCAGCAGCTTGCAGGGGGGAAGCTATGGCTACACCTTC. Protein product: CASSLQGGSYGYTF.

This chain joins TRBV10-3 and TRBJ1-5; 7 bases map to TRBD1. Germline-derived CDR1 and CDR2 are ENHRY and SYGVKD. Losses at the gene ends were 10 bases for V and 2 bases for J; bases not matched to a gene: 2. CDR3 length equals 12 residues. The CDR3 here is CATGGGNQPQHF. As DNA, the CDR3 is TGTGCCACAGGGGGAGGCAATCAGCCCCAGCATTTT.

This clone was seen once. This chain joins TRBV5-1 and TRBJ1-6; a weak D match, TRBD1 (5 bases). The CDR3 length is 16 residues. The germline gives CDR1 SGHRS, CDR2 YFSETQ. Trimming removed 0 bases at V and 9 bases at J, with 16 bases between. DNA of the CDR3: TGCGCCAGCAGCTTGGAGTCCCGGGGGGTCGGTTCACCCCTCCACTTT. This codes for CASSLESRGVGSPLHF.

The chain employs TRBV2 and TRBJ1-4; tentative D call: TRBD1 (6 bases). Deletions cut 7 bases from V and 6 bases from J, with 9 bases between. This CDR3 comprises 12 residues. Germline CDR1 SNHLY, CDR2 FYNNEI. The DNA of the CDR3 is TGTGCCAGCAAGGCAGGGGATGAAAAACTGTTTTTT. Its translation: CASKAGDEKLFF. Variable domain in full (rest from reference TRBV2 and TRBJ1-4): EPEVTQTPSHQVTQMGQEVILRCVPISNHLYFYWYRQILGQKVEFLVSFYNNEISEKSEIFDDQFSVERPDGSNFTLKIRSTKLEDSAMYFCASKAGDEKLFFGSGTQLSVL.

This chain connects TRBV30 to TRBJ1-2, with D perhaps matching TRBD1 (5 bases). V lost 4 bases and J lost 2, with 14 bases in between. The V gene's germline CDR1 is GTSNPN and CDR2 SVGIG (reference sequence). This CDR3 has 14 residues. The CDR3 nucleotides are TGTGCCTGGAAGTGGTCAGGGCTAAACTATGGCTACACCTTC. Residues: CAWKWSGLNYGYTF.

CDR3 coding DNA: TGTGCCAGCAGCGACAGGGGATCTAACTATGGCTACACCTTC. It codes for CASSDRGSNYGYTF. The chain carries TRBV2 and TRBJ1-2; 8 nucleotides match TRBD1. CDR1 is SNHLY, CDR2 FYNNEI, per germline. This CDR3 has 14 residues. V shed 6 bases and J 0 bases; nucleotides not matched to a gene: 3.

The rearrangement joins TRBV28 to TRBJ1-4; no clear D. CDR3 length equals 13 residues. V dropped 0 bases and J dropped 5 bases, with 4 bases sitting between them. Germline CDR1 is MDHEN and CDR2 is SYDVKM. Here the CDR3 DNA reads TGTGCCAGCAGTTTATGGACGAATGAAAAACTGTTTTTT. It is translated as CASSLWTNEKLFF.

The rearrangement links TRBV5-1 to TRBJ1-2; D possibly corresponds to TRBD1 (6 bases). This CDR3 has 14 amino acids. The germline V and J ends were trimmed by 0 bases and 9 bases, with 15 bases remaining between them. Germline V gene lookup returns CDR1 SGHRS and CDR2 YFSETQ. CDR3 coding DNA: TGCGCCAGCAGCTTGGATTTCAGGGGCAGTCGCTACACCTTC. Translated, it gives CASSLDFRGSRYTF.

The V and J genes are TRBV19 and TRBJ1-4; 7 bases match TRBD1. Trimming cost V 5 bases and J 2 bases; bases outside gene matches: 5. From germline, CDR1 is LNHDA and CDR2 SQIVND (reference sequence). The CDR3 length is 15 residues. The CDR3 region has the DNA TGTGCCAGTAGTCCCTTGACAGGGACTAATGAAAAACTGTTTTTT. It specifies CASSPLTGTNEKLFF.

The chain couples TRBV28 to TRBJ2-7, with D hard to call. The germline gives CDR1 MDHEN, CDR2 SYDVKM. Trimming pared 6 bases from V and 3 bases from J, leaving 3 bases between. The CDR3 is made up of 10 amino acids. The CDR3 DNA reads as TGTGCCAGCAGCCGCTACGAGCAGTACTTC. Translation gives CASSRYEQYF.

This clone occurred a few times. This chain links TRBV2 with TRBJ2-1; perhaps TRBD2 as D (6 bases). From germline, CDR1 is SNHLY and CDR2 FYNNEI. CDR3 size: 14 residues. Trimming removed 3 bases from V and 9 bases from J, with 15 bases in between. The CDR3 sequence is CASSEREGVSEQFF. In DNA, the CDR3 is TGTGCCAGCAGTGAGCGGGAAGGTGTTAGTGAGCAGTTCTTC.

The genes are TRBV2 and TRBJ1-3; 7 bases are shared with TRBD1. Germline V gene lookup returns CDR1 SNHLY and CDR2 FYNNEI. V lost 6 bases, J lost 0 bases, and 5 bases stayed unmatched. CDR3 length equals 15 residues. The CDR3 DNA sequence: TGTGCCAGCAGAGCTGGGACAGTCTCTGGAAACACCATATATTTT. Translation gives CASRAGTVSGNTIYF.

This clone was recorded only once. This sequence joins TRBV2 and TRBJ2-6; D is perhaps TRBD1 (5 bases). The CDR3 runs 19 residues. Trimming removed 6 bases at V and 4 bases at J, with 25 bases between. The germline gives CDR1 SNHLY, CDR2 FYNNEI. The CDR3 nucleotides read TGTGCCAGCAGGGAGACAGTTCTCCCCAGGTCTGGCGGGGCCAACGTCCTGACTTTC. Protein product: CASRETVLPRSGGANVLTF.

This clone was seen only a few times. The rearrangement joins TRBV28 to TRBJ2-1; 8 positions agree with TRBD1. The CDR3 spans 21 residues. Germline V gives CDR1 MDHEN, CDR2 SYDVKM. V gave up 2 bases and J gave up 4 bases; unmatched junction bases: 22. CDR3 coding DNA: TGTGCCAGCAGTTTAGGGATGGGCAGGGGGCGCAGTAGTAGCCTATACAATGAGCAGTTCTTC. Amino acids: CASSLGMGRGRSSSLYNEQFF.

The CDR3 region is CASRRQVSSSYNEQFF. In DNA form, the CDR3 reads TGCGCCAGCAGACGACAGGTCTCTTCCTCCTACAATGAGCAGTTCTTC. The chain is built from TRBV4-1 and TRBJ2-1, with a weak D call TRBD1 (6 bases). CDR1 and CDR2 (germline): MGHRA, YSYEKL. V was pared by 6 bases and J by 0 bases, with 15 bases between. This CDR3 region has 16 residues.

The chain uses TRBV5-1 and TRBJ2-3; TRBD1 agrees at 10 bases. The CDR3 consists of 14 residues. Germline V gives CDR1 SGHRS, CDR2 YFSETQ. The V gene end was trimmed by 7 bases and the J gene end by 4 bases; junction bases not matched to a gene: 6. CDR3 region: CASSGQGNADTQYF. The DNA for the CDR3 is TGCGCCAGCTCGGGACAGGGGAACGCAGATACGCAGTATTTT.

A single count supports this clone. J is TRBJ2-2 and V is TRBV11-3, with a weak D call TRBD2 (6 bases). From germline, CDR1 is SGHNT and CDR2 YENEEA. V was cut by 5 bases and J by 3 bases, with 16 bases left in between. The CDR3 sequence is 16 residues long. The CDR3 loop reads CASSPHSGQDTGELFF. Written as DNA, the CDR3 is TGTGCCAGCAGCCCCCATAGCGGCCAGGACACCGGGGAGCTGTTTTTT.

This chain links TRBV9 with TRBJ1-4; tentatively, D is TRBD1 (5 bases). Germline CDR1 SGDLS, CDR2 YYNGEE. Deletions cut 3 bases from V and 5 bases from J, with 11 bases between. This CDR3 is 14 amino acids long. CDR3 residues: CASSAGTRNEKLFF. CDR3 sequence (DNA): TGTGCCAGCAGCGCTGGGACCCGAAATGAAAAACTGTTTTTT.

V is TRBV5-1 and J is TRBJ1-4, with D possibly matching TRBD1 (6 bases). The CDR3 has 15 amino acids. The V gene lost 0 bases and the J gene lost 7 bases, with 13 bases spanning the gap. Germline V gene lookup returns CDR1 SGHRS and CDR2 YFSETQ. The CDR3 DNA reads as TGCGCCAGCAGCTTGGTGGGGGCGGGGGCTGAAAAACTGTTTTTT. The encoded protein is CASSLVGAGAEKLFF.

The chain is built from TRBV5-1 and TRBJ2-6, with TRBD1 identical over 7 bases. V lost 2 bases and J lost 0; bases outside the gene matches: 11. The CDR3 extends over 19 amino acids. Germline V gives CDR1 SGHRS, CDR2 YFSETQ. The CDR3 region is CASSFYLPGQISGANVLTF. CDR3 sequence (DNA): TGCGCCAGCAGCTTCTATCTACCGGGACAGATCTCTGGGGCCAACGTCCTGACTTTC.

This CDR3 reads CASSLMVTYTEAFF. The CDR3 DNA follows: TGTGCCAGCAGTTTGATGGTCACATACACTGAAGCTTTCTTT. The J gene is TRBJ1-1, the V gene TRBV27; D remains ambiguous. Trimming removed 3 bases from V and 3 bases from J, with 11 bases in between. This CDR3 has 14 residues. Germline V lookup: CDR1 MNHEY, CDR2 SMNVEV (reference sequence).

In DNA form, the CDR3 reads TGCAGCGTCCGTGGTAGCACAGATACGCAGTATTTT. It encodes CSVRGSTDTQYF. The rearrangement joins TRBV29-1 to TRBJ2-3, with D hard to call. The CDR3 consists of 12 residues. Trimming cost V 6 bases and J 0 bases, with 7 bases left between them. The germline gives CDR1 SQVTM, CDR2 ANQGSEA.

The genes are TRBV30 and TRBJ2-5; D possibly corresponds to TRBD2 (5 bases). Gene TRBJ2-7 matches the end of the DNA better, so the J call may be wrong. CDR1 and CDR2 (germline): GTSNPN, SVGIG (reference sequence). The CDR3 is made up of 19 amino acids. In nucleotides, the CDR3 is TGTGCCTGGAGTGGCCTCCGGGAATTCTCGGGGTTATACTCCTACGAGCAGTACTTC. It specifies CAWSGLREFSGLYSYEQYF.

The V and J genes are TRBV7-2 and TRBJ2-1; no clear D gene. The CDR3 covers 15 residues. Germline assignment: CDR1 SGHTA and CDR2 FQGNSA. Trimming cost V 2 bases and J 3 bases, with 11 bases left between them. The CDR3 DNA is TGTGCCAGCAGCTTAAGTGTCGCCGACTACAATGAGCAGTTCTTC. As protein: CASSLSVADYNEQFF.

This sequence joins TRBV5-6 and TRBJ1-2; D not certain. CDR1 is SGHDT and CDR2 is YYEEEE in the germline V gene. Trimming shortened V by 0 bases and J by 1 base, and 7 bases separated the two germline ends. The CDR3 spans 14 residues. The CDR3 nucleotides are TGTGCCAGCAGCTTGGGCGGCAGTAACTATGGCTACACCTTC. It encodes CASSLGGSNYGYTF.

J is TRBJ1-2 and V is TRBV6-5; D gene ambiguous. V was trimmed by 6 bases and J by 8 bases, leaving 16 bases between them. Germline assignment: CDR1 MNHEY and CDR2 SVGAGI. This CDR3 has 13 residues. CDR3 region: CASSSPRGGGYTF. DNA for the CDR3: TGTGCCAGCAGCTCCCCCCGGGGAGGGGGCTACACCTTC.

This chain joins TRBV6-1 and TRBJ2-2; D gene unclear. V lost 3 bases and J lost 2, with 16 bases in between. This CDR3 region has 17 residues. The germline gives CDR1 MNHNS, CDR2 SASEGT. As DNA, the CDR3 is TGTGCCAGCAGTGACATACTCCTGACACTTAACACCGGGGAGCTGTTTTTT. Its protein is CASSDILLTLNTGELFF.

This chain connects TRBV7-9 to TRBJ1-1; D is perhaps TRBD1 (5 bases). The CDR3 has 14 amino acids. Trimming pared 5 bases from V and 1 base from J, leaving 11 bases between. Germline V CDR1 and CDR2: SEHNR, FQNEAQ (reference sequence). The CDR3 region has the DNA TGTGCCAGCAGCATACAGGTCGAGAACACTGAAGCTTTCTTT. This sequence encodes CASSIQVENTEAFF.